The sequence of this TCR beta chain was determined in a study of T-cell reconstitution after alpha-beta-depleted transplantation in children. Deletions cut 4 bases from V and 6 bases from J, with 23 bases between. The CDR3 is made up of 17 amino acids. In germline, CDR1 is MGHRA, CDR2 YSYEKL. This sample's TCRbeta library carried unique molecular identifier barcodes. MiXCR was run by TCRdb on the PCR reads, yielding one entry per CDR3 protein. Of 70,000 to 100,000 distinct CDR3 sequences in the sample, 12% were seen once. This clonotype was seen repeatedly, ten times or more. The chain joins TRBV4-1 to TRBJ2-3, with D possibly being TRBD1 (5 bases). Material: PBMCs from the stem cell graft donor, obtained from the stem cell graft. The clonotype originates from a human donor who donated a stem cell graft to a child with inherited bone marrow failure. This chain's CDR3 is CASSPFPRGGEKDTQYF. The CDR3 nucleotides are TGCGCCAGCAGCCCGTTTCCTAGGGGCGGAGAAAAGGATACGCAGTATTTT.